This T cell receptor beta chain was captured by sequencing in a study of control samples from healthy donors and cancer patients. CDR1 is MNHNS, CDR2 SASEGT, per germline. Trimming removed 0 bases from V and 4 bases from J, with 12 bases in between. The CDR3 has 15 residues. The assay was immunoSEQ multiplex PCR, and TCRdb's table has in-frame clones only and misses some. Of tens of thousands of clones in the sample, more than 75% were seen once. V gene TRBV6-1 combines with J gene TRBJ1-2; D not resolved. The TCR sequence derives from a woman aged 55-75 years with lung cancer. The specimen was PBMCs. This chain's CDR3 is CASSEAGLPRYGYTF. The CDR3 nucleotides are TGTGCCAGCAGTGAAGCAGGGCTACCACGCTATGGCTACACCTTC.